This TCR beta chain is from a study of siplizumab effects on memory and regulatory T cells. With respect to this clone: Antigen specificity is unknown.

Per sample, 95,000 to 100,000 TCR templates were assayed. Sequenced by immunoSEQ multiplex PCR; TCRdb stores in-frame clones only, minus some. The repertoire has 100,000 to 120,000 clones, just under 95% of them found once; the top ten carry 1% to 1.5%. Study-level findings and limits: Roughly 80-96% of proliferating clones (CD4+ or CD8+) could not be assigned a naive or memory phenotype. Siplizumab significantly lowered the alloreactive sequences that could be traced to unstimulated CD4+ memory cells.

The V gene lost 2 bases and the J gene lost 1 base, with 11 bases spanning the gap. This CDR3 comprises 16 residues. Looked up from germline, CDR1 is MNHEY and CDR2 is SVGAGI. Material for sequencing was CD4+ T cells sorted from blood. This TCR derives from a human donor in good health. The rearrangement uses TRBV6-5 and TRBJ2-2, with a tentative D call TRBD1 (5 bases). The CDR3 here is CASSYVGQGNTGELFF. The CDR3 DNA follows: TGTGCCAGCAGTTACGTCGGACAAGGGAACACCGGGGAGCTGTTTTTT.